A selection of T cell receptor beta chains follows, all from one sample in a study of T-cell memory formation after mild COVID-19. TCRdb reprocessed the 5' RACE reads via MiXCR and lists one record per CDR3 protein. Of about 210,000 distinct CDR3 sequences listed, around 30% are singletons. Sequences were obtained from PBMCs or a T cell subset sorted from them (not recorded which). These receptors all come from an adult woman who had mild COVID-19 (a few samples of this study predate the infection). Cell type and time point are not known. Each CDR3 is given with its conserved first and last residue. The D gene is left open where the match is weak. Clone sizes are given selectively: once, few, many, or a class where the clone is expanded.

V gene,J gene,clone size,D gene,CDR3 protein,CDR3 DNA
TRBV6-6,TRBJ1-1,few,NA,CASRLDRLNTEAFF,TGTGCCAGCAGGTTGGATAGGCTGAACACTGAAGCTTTCTTT
TRBV23-1,TRBJ2-7,NA,NA,CASSHSGYSSYEQYF,TGCGCCAGCAGTCATAGCGGCTATAGCTCCTACGAGCAGTACTTC
TRBV4-1,TRBJ2-5,NA,TRBD1,CASSQRQGQQETQYF,TGCGCCAGCAGCCAGAGACAGGGGCAGCAAGAGACCCAGTACTTC
TRBV12-3/TRBV12-4,TRBJ2-7,few,NA,CASSLDRVRAYEQYF,TGTGCCAGCAGTTTAGACAGGGTCAGGGCCTACGAGCAGTACTTC
TRBV6-5,TRBJ1-4,NA,NA,CASTFTGGAGEKLFF,TGTGCCAGCACCTTTACGGGAGGGGCCGGTGAAAAACTGTTTTTT
TRBV27,TRBJ2-7,NA,NA,CASSFKVNSYEQYF,TGTGCCAGCAGTTTTAAGGTGAACTCCTACGAGCAGTACTTC
TRBV4-2,TRBJ2-4,NA,NA,CASSQDRGENIQYF,TGTGCCAGCAGCCAAGACAGGGGGGAAAACATTCAGTACTTC
TRBV20-1,TRBJ2-4,once,TRBD2,CSANGGTKNIQYF,TGCAGTGCTAACGGGGGGACCAAAAACATTCAGTACTTC
TRBV7-8,TRBJ2-1,few,NA,CASSLALSNEQFF,TGTGCCAGCAGCTTAGCTCTCAGCAATGAGCAGTTCTTC
TRBV5-1,TRBJ2-1,NA,NA,CASRSPPTNEQFF,TGCGCCAGCAGGTCCCCTCCCACCAATGAGCAGTTCTTC
TRBV7-2,TRBJ2-7,once,NA,CASSLDWGYEQYF,TGTGCCAGCAGCTTAGATTGGGGCTACGAGCAGTACTTC
TRBV9,TRBJ1-5,few,NA,CASSELGGQPQHF,TGTGCCAGCAGCGAGTTGGGGGGTCAGCCCCAGCATTTT
TRBV18,TRBJ2-7,NA,NA,CASSPRSGTPSYEQYF,TGTGCCAGCTCACCGCGTTCCGGGACACCGAGCTACGAGCAGTACTTC
TRBV7-9,TRBJ2-7,few,TRBD1,CASSSNSGTGTYEQYF,TGTGCCAGCAGCTCCAATTCCGGGACAGGGACCTACGAGCAGTACTTC
TRBV19,TRBJ2-7,NA,TRBD2,CASSMGTSGSTYEQYF,TGTGCCAGTAGTATGGGGACTAGCGGGAGTACCTACGAGCAGTACTTC
TRBV6-2/TRBV6-3,TRBJ2-7,NA,NA,CASSYGPSTVYEQYF,TGTGCCAGCAGTTACGGTCCTAGTACAGTCTACGAGCAGTACTTC
TRBV29-1,TRBJ1-2,few,TRBD1,CSVDVPTEGAANYGYTF,TGCAGCGTTGATGTTCCAACCGAGGGGGCTGCTAACTATGGCTACACCTTC
TRBV5-6,TRBJ2-1,few,NA,CASSFRGMGYEQFF,TGTGCCAGCAGCTTCCGCGGGATGGGCTATGAGCAGTTCTTC
TRBV24-1,TRBJ2-7,NA,NA,CATSDSTFLNEQYF,TGTGCCACCAGTGATTCTACTTTTCTCAACGAGCAGTACTTC
TRBV2,TRBJ2-3,few,NA,CASSEVGRTDTQYF,TGTGCCAGCAGTGAAGTTGGAAGGACAGATACGCAGTATTTT
TRBV18,TRBJ1-2,few,TRBD1,CASSPGQGNGYTF,TGTGCCAGCTCCCCGGGACAGGGGAATGGCTACACCTTC
TRBV24-1,TRBJ2-2,NA,NA,CATSSRNRETNTGELFF,TGTGCCACCAGTTCTAGAAACAGGGAAACGAACACCGGGGAGCTGTTTTTT
TRBV15,TRBJ2-3,few,TRBD2,CATSRDLGGGLQYF,TGTGCCACCAGCAGAGATCTCGGGGGGGGGCTGCAGTATTTT
TRBV27,TRBJ1-1,NA,TRBD1,CASSYRGETEAFF,TGTGCCAGCAGTTACAGGGGGGAGACTGAAGCTTTCTTT
TRBV9,TRBJ2-2,few,NA,CASSVGIANTGELFF,TGTGCCAGCAGCGTAGGGATCGCGAACACCGGGGAGCTGTTTTTT
TRBV4-1,TRBJ1-2,few,NA,CASSQLRGANYGYTF,TGCGCCAGCAGCCAGCTTAGGGGGGCTAACTATGGCTACACCTTC
TRBV3-1,TRBJ2-7,many,NA,CASSHPQGRSYEQYF,TGTGCCAGCAGCCACCCCCAGGGTAGGTCCTACGAGCAGTACTTC